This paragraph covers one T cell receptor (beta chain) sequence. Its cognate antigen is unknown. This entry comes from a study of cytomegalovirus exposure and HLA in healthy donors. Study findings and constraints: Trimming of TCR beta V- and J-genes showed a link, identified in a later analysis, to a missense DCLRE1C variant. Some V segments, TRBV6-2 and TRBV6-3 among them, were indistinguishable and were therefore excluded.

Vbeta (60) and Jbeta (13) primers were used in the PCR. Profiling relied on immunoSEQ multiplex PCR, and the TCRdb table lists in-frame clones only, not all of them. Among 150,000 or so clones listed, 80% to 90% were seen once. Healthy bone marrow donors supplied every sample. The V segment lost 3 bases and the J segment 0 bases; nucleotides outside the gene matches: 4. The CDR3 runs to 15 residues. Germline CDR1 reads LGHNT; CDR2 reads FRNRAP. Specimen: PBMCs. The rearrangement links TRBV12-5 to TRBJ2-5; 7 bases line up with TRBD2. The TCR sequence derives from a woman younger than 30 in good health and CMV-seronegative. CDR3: CASGFPSGDQETQYF. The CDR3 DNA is TGTGCTAGTGGTTTCCCAAGCGGGGACCAAGAGACCCAGTACTTC.